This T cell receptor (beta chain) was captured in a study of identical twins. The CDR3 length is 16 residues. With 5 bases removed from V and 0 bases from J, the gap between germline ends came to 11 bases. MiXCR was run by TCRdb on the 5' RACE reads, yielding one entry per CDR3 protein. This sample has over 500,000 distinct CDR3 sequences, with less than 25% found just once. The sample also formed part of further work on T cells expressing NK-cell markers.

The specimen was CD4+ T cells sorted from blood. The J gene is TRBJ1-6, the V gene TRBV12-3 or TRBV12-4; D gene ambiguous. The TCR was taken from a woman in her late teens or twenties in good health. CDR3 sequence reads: CASSPGISSYNSPLHF. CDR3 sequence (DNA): TGTGCCAGCAGTCCTGGGATTAGCTCCTATAATTCACCCCTCCACTTT.